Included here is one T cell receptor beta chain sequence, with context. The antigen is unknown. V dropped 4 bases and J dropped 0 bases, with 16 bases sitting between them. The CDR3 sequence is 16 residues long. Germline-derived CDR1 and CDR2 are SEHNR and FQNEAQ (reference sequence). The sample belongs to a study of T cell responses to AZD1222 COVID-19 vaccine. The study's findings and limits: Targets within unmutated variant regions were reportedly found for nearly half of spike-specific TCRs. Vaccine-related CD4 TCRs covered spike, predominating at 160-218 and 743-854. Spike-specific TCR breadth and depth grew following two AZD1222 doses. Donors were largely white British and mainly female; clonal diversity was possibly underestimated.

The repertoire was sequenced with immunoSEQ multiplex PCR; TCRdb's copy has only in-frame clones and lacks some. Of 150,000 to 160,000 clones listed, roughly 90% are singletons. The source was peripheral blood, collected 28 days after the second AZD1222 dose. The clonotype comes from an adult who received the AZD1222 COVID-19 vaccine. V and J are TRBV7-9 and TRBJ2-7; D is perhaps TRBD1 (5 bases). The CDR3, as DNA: TGTGCCAGCAGCTCAACCTTTGGGGCGAGCTCCTACGAGCAGTACTTC. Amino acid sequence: CASSSTFGASSYEQYF.